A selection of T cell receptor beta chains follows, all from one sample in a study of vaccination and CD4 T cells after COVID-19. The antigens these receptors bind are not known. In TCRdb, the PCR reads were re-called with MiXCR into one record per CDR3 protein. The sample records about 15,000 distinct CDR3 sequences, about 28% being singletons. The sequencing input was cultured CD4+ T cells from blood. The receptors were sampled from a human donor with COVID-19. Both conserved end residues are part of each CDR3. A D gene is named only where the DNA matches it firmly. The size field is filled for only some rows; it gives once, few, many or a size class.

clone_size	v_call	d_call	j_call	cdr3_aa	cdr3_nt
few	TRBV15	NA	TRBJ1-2	CATSKRSTGSWGGYTF	TGTGCCACCAGCAAACGATCGACAGGTAGCTGGGGTGGCTACACCTTC
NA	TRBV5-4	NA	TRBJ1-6	CASSQGQVDSPLHF	TGTGCCAGCAGCCAGGGCCAGGTCGACTCACCCCTCCACTTT
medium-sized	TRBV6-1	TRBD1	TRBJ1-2	CASSAITGTGGGNGYTF	TGTGCCAGCAGTGCAATCACCGGGACAGGGGGCGGGAATGGCTACACCTTC
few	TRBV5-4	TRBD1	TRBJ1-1	CASSYTGGGEAFF	TGTGCCAGCAGTTATACAGGGGGCGGTGAAGCTTTCTTT
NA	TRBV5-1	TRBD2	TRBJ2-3	CASSSGGGTDTQYF	TGCGCCAGCAGCTCCGGGGGGGGCACAGATACGCAGTATTTT
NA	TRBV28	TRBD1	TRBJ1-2	CASSPGQATGYTF	TGTGCCAGCAGTCCGGGACAGGCAACTGGCTACACCTTC
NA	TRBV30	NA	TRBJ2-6	CAWILRTSGANVLTF	TGTGCCTGGATCCTCCGGACCTCTGGGGCCAACGTCCTGACTTTC
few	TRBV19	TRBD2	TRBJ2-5	CASSMGEGQTQYF	TGTGCCAGTAGTATGGGGGAGGGACAGACCCAGTACTTC
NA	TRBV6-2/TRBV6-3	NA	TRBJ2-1	CASSYGRLVRSYNEQFF	TGTGCCAGCAGTTACGGGCGGCTAGTAAGGTCCTACAATGAGCAGTTCTTC
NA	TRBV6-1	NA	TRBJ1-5	CASGDRSNQPQHF	TGTGCCAGCGGAGACAGGAGCAATCAGCCCCAGCATTTT
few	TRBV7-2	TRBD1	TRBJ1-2	CASSLQGADYGYTF	TGTGCCAGCAGCCTCCAGGGGGCGGACTATGGCTACACCTTC
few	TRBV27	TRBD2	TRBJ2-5	CASSLRVSGGLVTQYF	TGTGCCAGCAGTCTCCGGGTTAGCGGGGGGTTGGTGACCCAGTACTTC
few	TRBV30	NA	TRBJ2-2	CAWSIMGNTGELFF	TGTGCCTGGAGTATTATGGGAAACACCGGGGAGCTGTTTTTT
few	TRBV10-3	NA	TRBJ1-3	CAISESRVRGGNTIYF	TGTGCCATCAGTGAGTCCCGCGTCAGGGGAGGAAACACCATATATTTT
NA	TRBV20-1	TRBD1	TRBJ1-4	CSAEAPGQENEKLFF	TGCAGTGCTGAAGCCCCGGGACAGGAGAATGAAAAACTGTTTTTT
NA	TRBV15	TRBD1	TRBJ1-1	CATSFRQGLWAFF	TGTGCCACCAGCTTTCGACAGGGGCTGTGGGCTTTCTTT
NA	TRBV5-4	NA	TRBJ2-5	CASSPKSGAIGETQYF	TGTGCCAGCAGCCCTAAATCAGGGGCGATAGGAGAGACCCAGTACTTC
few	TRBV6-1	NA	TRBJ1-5	CASMSISNQPQHF	TGTGCCAGCATGTCGATTAGCAATCAGCCCCAGCATTTT
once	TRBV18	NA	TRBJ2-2	CASSPDGRNTGELFF	TGTGCCAGCTCACCTGATGGACGGAACACCGGGGAGCTGTTTTTT
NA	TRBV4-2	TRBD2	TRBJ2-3	CASSQELEAGVGTDTQYF	TGTGCCAGCAGCCAAGAATTGGAAGCGGGGGTCGGGACAGATACGCAGTATTTT
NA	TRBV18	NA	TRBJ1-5	CTSSPNREMGQPQHF	TGTACCAGCTCACCCAACAGGGAAATGGGTCAGCCCCAGCATTTT
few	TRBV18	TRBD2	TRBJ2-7	CASSPLGSGANYEQYF	TGTGCCAGCTCACCCCTGGGGAGCGGGGCAAACTACGAGCAGTACTTC
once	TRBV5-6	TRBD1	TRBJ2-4	CASSWGQSVGKNIQYF	TGTGCCAGCAGCTGGGGACAGAGTGTAGGCAAAAACATTCAGTACTTC
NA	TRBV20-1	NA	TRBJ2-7	CSATPRDIQSSYEQYF	TGCAGTGCTACTCCCCGGGACATCCAAAGCTCCTACGAGCAGTACTTC
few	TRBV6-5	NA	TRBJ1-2	CASSFPGANYGYTF	TGTGCCAGCAGTTTTCCGGGGGCGAACTATGGCTACACCTTC
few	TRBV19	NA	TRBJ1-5	CASSYWGSNQPQHF	TGTGCCAGTAGTTATTGGGGGAGCAATCAGCCCCAGCATTTT
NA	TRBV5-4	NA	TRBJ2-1	CASKKTERNEQFF	TGTGCCAGCAAGAAAACAGAAAGAAATGAGCAGTTCTTC
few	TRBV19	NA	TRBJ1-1	CASSMGRAPEPEAFF	TGTGCCAGTAGTATGGGAAGGGCACCCGAACCTGAAGCTTTCTTT
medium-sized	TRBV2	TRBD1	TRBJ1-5	CASMGTGRGNQPQHF	TGTGCCAGCATGGGGACAGGGCGTGGCAATCAGCCCCAGCATTTT
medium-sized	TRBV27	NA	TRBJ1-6	CASSFKGSSSYNSPLHF	TGTGCCAGCAGTTTTAAGGGCAGTAGCTCCTATAATTCACCCCTCCACTTT
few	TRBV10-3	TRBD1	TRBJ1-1	CATRGGPNTEAFF	TGTGCCACCAGGGGGGGCCCCAACACTGAAGCTTTCTTT
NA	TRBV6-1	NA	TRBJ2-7	CASGRGSYEQYF	TGTGCCAGCGGGCGTGGATCCTACGAGCAGTACTTC
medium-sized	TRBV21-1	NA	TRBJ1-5	CASSNPRPEGNQPQHF	TGTGCCAGCAGCAACCCGAGGCCAGAGGGCAATCAGCCCCAGCATTTT
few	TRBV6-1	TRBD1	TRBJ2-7	CASGPDRVSYEQYF	TGTGCCAGCGGCCCGGACAGGGTCTCCTACGAGCAGTACTTC
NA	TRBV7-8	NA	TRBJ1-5	CASSLVEGWTQPQHF	TGTGCCAGCAGCTTAGTTGAAGGGTGGACTCAGCCCCAGCATTTT
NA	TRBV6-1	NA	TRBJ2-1	CASSRSRGRSYNEQFF	TGTGCCAGCAGTCGATCGCGGGGCCGGTCCTACAATGAGCAGTTCTTC
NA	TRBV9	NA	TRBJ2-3	CASSVESGADTQYF	TGTGCCAGCAGCGTAGAGTCAGGGGCAGATACGCAGTATTTT
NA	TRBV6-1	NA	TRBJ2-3	CASSQISVGFPDTQYF	TGTGCCAGCTCCCAAATTAGCGTGGGGTTCCCAGATACGCAGTATTTT
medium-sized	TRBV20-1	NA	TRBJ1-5	CSARTGKQPQHF	TGCAGTGCTAGAACGGGTAAGCAGCCCCAGCATTTT